This TCR beta chain was documented in a study of blood T cell repertoires in COVID-19. Study as a whole: Material from acute and convalescent COVID-19 was sourced from the United States, Italy and Spain. Nucleic acid was either cDNA or gDNA, and it came from T cells, B-cell-depleted T cells, or PBMCs.

In the original analysis: Amplifying reference gene primers gave estimates of nucleated cell counts. Clones were sequenced by immunoSEQ multiplex PCR, and TCRdb holds only the in-frame ones, with some missing. V, J and clone size derive from that table, while D and trimming were established from the DNA sequence. The data contain approximately 250,000 clones, 85% of them singletons. This CDR3 has 15 amino acids. CDR1 and CDR2 (germline): KGHDR, SFDVKD. V gave up 1 base and J gave up 8 bases; unmatched junction bases: 5. The TCR originated in a woman aged 55-69 years with active or convalescent COVID-19. This rearrangement joins TRBV24-1 to TRBJ2-1; 9 nucleotides line up with TRBD1. Specimen: peripheral blood. DNA for the CDR3: TGTGCCACCAGTGATTTCGGACAGGGGTGGGATGAGCAGTTCTTC. This sequence encodes CATSDFGQGWDEQFF.